Listed here are 9 T cell receptor beta chains from one sample, sequenced in a study of control samples from healthy donors and cancer patients. Sequenced by immunoSEQ multiplex PCR; TCRdb stores in-frame clones only, minus some. Among just over 80,000 clones listed, about 94% were seen once. The sequencing sample was made of blood. The receptors were gathered from a woman between 18 and 29 years old in good health.

CDR3 protein: CASSDGRGRIGETQYF. The CDR3, as DNA: TGTGCCAGCAGTGACGGGCGCGGACGAATCGGAGAGACCCAGTACTTC. The chain uses TRBV2 and TRBJ2-5, with unresolved D. Per the germline V gene, CDR1 is SNHLY and CDR2 is FYNNEI. The V end was cut by 3 bases, the J end by 4 bases, with 18 bases between. The CDR3 spans 16 residues.

This sequence joins TRBV9 and TRBJ1-4; D possibly corresponds to TRBD1 (6 bases). Trimming removed 0 bases at V and 3 bases at J, with 15 bases between. The CDR3 covers 17 residues. The V gene's germline CDR1 is SGDLS and CDR2 YYNGEE. The DNA for the CDR3 is TGTGCCAGCAGCGTAGAGGGGGTGGGTTTGGCTAATGAAAAACTGTTTTTT. Protein sequence: CASSVEGVGLANEKLFF.

The chain uses TRBV5-4 and TRBJ2-2; 12 bases match TRBD2. Germline values: CDR1 SGHNT, CDR2 YYREEE (reference sequence). Trimming removed 4 bases from V and 4 bases from J; junction bases left unmatched: 8. The CDR3 loop spans 17 amino acids. This CDR3 reads CASSLPGLAGSTGELFF. CDR3 nucleotides: TGTGCCAGCAGCCTCCCAGGACTAGCGGGGAGCACCGGGGAGCTGTTTTTT.

This clone was observed once. The genes are TRBV2 and TRBJ1-2; unclear D gene. The CDR3 spans 14 residues. Germline lookup yields CDR1 SNHLY and CDR2 FYNNEI. The ends were cut back, 4 bases at V and 4 bases at J, with 13 bases in the middle. CDR3 loop: CASSGSDGIYGYTF. DNA for the CDR3: TGTGCCAGCAGTGGATCGGACGGAATCTATGGCTACACCTTC.

The chain combines TRBV19 with TRBJ1-4, with 7 bases fitting TRBD1. V lost 11 bases and J lost 8; bases outside the gene matches: 23. The germline gives CDR1 LNHDA, CDR2 SQIVND (reference sequence). The CDR3 sequence is 17 residues long. For the CDR3, the DNA is TGTGCCGGCTTAGACCGGGACAGCGCCTTTTTACGGGAAAAACTGTTTTTT. It specifies CAGLDRDSAFLREKLFF.

The V gene is TRBV5-6, the J gene TRBJ2-7; 7 nucleotides align to TRBD1. With 0 bases clipped from V and 3 bases from J, the junction kept 6 bases outside the gene matches. This CDR3 has 15 residues. Germline values: CDR1 SGHDT, CDR2 YYEEEE. Here the CDR3 reads CASSLVRQGVYEQYF. The CDR3 nucleotides read TGTGCCAGCAGCTTGGTTAGGCAGGGGGTCTACGAGCAGTACTTC.

V is TRBV19 and J is TRBJ1-2; D unresolved. CDR1 is LNHDA and CDR2 is SQIVND in the germline V gene (reference sequence). This CDR3 is built from 19 residues. The V end lost 0 bases, the J end lost 5 bases, and 25 bases lay between the germline ends. CDR3 region: CASSIDGTRPSRSRYGYTF. In DNA, the CDR3 is TGTGCCAGTAGTATAGATGGTACCCGTCCTTCACGATCTAGGTATGGCTACACCTTC.

The chain uses TRBV9 and TRBJ2-2; possible D gene TRBD2, 7 bases. V was pared by 2 bases and J by 0 bases, with 11 bases between. Per germline, CDR1 SGDLS and CDR2 YYNGEE. There are 16 residues in the CDR3. The CDR3 spells CASSVGGAPNTGELFF. The CDR3 nucleotides read TGTGCCAGCAGCGTTGGGGGGGCGCCGAACACCGGGGAGCTGTTTTTT.

The V and J genes are TRBV5-1 and TRBJ2-7, with 7 bases fitting TRBD1. The CDR3 totals 15 residues. V was pared by 4 bases and J by 2 bases, with 9 bases of the junction left unmatched. Germline V gives CDR1 SGHRS, CDR2 YFSETQ. The CDR3 loop is CASSPPRTGTYEQYF. The DNA of the CDR3 is TGCGCCAGCAGCCCCCCCCGGACAGGTACCTACGAGCAGTACTTC.